This T cell receptor beta chain is drawn from a study of blood T cell repertoires in COVID-19. The authors' processing: Amplified reference gene primers provided the basis for estimating nucleated cell counts. TCRdb's table, derived via immunoSEQ multiplex PCR, lists solely in-frame clones and lacks some. The DNA gave D and trimming, while V, J and clone size come from that table. The table records approximately 140,000 clones, about nine tenths of them present only once. Germline V lookup: CDR1 SEHNR, CDR2 FQNEAQ (reference sequence). Trimming cost V 5 bases and J 2 bases; bases outside gene matches: 9. The CDR3 contains 16 residues.

This rearrangement joins TRBV7-9 to TRBJ1-1; TRBD1 matches at 9 bases. The receptor was derived from a woman aged 60-75 years with active or convalescent COVID-19. Sequencing was carried out using peripheral blood. In nucleotides, the CDR3 is TGTGCCAGCAGCGACAGATACAGGGGGCTCAACACTGAAGCTTTCTTT. Its translation is CASSDRYRGLNTEAFF.